This passage covers 24 T cell receptor beta chains from one sample sequenced in a study of blood T cell repertoires in COVID-19. Assay: immunoSEQ multiplex PCR; the TCRdb copy retains only in-frame clones and omits some. The sample includes 180,000 or so clones, around 86% of them seen just once. Sample: PBMCs or T cells enriched from blood (not recorded which). These receptors were taken from a man aged 35-49 years with acute COVID-19.

The chain uses TRBV18 and TRBJ1-6, with D hard to call. The CDR3 extends over 14 amino acids. From germline, CDR1 is KGHSH and CDR2 LQKENI. V lost 2 bases, J lost 8 bases, and 10 bases lay in between. CDR3 amino acids: CASSPTEKYSPLHF. The CDR3 DNA follows: TGTGCCAGCTCACCAACAGAGAAGTATTCACCCCTCCACTTT.

The J gene is TRBJ2-1, the V gene TRBV12-5; 8 bases align to TRBD1. Germline V gene sequence: CDR1 LGHNT, CDR2 FRNRAP. CDR3 length: 17 amino acids. The V and J ends lost 5 bases and 0 bases, in that order; junction bases with no gene match: 9. The CDR3 nucleotides read TGTGCTAGTGGTCGCGCGCACACAGGGGGCTCCTACAATGAGCAGTTCTTC. It yields the protein CASGRAHTGGSYNEQFF.

The CDR3 protein is CASSSEGNGAYGYTF. CDR3 nucleotide sequence: TGTGCCAGCAGTTCGGAGGGGAACGGAGCCTATGGCTACACCTTC. The chain has TRBV28 and TRBJ1-2, with a weak D call TRBD1 (5 bases). The V end was cut by 4 bases, the J end by 4 bases, with 16 bases between. The germline V gene encodes CDR1 MDHEN and CDR2 SYDVKM. This CDR3 spans 15 amino acids.

CDR3: CASSSDGGTSYNEQFF. The CDR3 region has the DNA TGTGCCAGCAGCTCCGATGGCGGGACTTCCTACAATGAGCAGTTCTTC. This chain uses TRBV7-2 with TRBJ2-1; possibly TRBD2 for D (6 bases). V lost 4 bases and J lost 1, with 14 bases in between. Germline V gene lookup returns CDR1 SGHTA and CDR2 FQGNSA. This CDR3 has 16 residues.

This clone has just one count. The chain carries TRBV11-3 and TRBJ2-1; D uncertain. CDR1 and CDR2 (germline): SGHNT, YENEEA. V was cut by 0 bases and J by 5 bases, with 8 bases left in between. The CDR3 runs 14 residues. The chain's CDR3 is CASSLDSQDNEQFF. CDR3 DNA sequence: TGTGCCAGCAGCTTAGATAGTCAGGACAATGAGCAGTTCTTC.

The V gene is TRBV4-1, the J gene TRBJ1-1, with D possibly TRBD1 on 5 matching bases. V shed 4 bases and J shed 5 bases, with 17 bases lying between them. Germline V lookup: CDR1 MGHRA, CDR2 YSYEKL. The CDR3 consists of 15 residues. The CDR3 region is CASSLGWGERTEAFF. The CDR3 nucleotides are TGCGCCAGCAGCCTCGGATGGGGGGAAAGGACTGAAGCTTTCTTT.

V is TRBV19 and J is TRBJ1-5; unclear D gene. The CDR3 contains 17 residues. CDR1 and CDR2 (germline): LNHDA, SQIVND (reference sequence). The germline V and J ends were trimmed by 0 bases and 0 bases, with 12 bases remaining between them. The CDR3 here is CASSIERRIYSNQPQHF. CDR3 bases: TGTGCCAGTAGTATAGAACGGAGAATCTATAGCAATCAGCCCCAGCATTTT.

The chain carries TRBV7-2 and TRBJ2-2, with a possible D match to TRBD1 (5 bases). Trimming removed 4 bases from V and 6 bases from J, with 18 bases in between. Per germline, CDR1 SGHTA and CDR2 FQGNSA. This CDR3 has 16 residues. The CDR3 nucleotides read TGTGCCAGCAGCTCTCAGGGTGGTATGGGCTCCGGGGAGCTGTTTTTT. Protein product: CASSSQGGMGSGELFF.

This rearrangement joins TRBV12-2 to TRBJ1-5. TRBV12-2 is a pseudogene segment. CDR3 length equals 13 residues. The CDR3 DNA is TGTGCAAGTCGCTTACGGGGCAATCAGCCCCAGCATTTT. Translating gives CASRLRGNQPQHF.

This chain joins TRBV4-3 and TRBJ2-1; tentatively, D is TRBD1 (5 bases). Germline V lookup: CDR1 LGHNA, CDR2 YSLEER. Between the trimmed V and J ends, which lost 5 bases and 0 bases, there was a span of 11 bases. The CDR3 extends over 15 amino acids. The CDR3: CASSWGESSYNEQFF. For the CDR3, the DNA is TGCGCCAGCAGCTGGGGCGAGAGCTCCTACAATGAGCAGTTCTTC.

In the case of this clone: This CDR3 is also generated by other DNA sequences in the sample. The V call is TRBV19, the J call TRBJ2-1, with TRBD2 matching 9 bases. This CDR3 contains 15 residues. The V gene end was trimmed by 3 bases and the J gene end by 4 bases; junction bases not matched to a gene: 4. Per the germline V gene, CDR1 is LNHDA and CDR2 is SQIVND (reference sequence). As DNA, the CDR3 is TGTGCCAGTAGTATTGGCGGGAGGGGATACAATGAGCAGTTCTTC. Encoded protein: CASSIGGRGYNEQFF.

The gene calls are TRBV3-1 (or the pseudogene TRBV3-2) and TRBJ1-2; D not resolved. CDR3 length: 15 residues. CDR1 is LGHDT and CDR2 is YNNKEL in the germline V gene (reference sequence). V dropped 8 bases and J dropped 8 bases, with 24 bases sitting between them. CDR3: CASAQTTAGGSGYTF. DNA for the CDR3: TGTGCCAGCGCGCAGACTACAGCGGGCGGGTCGGGCTACACCTTC.

V usage is TRBV18 and J usage is TRBJ1-1; a possible D gene is TRBD1 (6 bases). The CDR3 consists of 14 residues. Trimming took off 3 bases at V and 4 bases at J, with 12 bases between the two ends. Germline CDR1 reads KGHSH; CDR2 reads LQKENI. In nucleotides, the CDR3 is TGTGCCAGCTCACCCCAGGGGCAGAGCACTGAAGCTTTCTTT. This translates into CASSPQGQSTEAFF.

V usage is TRBV6-5 and J usage is TRBJ2-7, with a weak D call TRBD2 (6 bases). V lost 6 bases and J lost 0, with 12 bases in between. This CDR3 has 14 residues. In germline, CDR1 is MNHEY, CDR2 SVGAGI. The CDR3 spells CASRAGTGSYEQYF. The CDR3 DNA reads as TGTGCCAGCAGGGCGGGGACGGGCTCCTACGAGCAGTACTTC.

The chain couples TRBV27 to TRBJ2-2, with D maybe TRBD2 (5 bases). This CDR3 is built from 15 residues. Germline values: CDR1 MNHEY, CDR2 SMNVEV (reference sequence). The V end lost 0 bases, the J end lost 12 bases, and 17 bases lay between the germline ends. The CDR3 region has the DNA TGTGCCAGCAGTTTATCAGGGCACGGACTCAGGAAGCTGTTTTTT. Amino acid sequence: CASSLSGHGLRKLFF.

The gene calls are TRBV19 and TRBJ1-5; 8 nucleotides agree with TRBD1. The V gene end was trimmed by 3 bases and the J gene end by 6 bases; junction bases not matched to a gene: 10. Germline-derived CDR1 and CDR2 are LNHDA and SQIVND (reference sequence). This CDR3 has 16 residues. The DNA of the CDR3 is TGTGCCAGTAGTATTTCCGGACAGGGAAGTTCTCAGCCCCAGCATTTT. Protein: CASSISGQGSSQPQHF.

The rearrangement uses TRBV11-2 and TRBJ2-4; D may be TRBD1 (6 bases). V lost 1 base and J 7 bases, leaving 14 bases between the germline ends. The CDR3 has 15 amino acids. Germline CDR1 SGHAT, CDR2 FQNNGV. In nucleotides, the CDR3 is TGTGCCAGCAGCTTAGCCCCCAGGGGCGCGAACATTCAGTACTTC. It specifies CASSLAPRGANIQYF.

This clone showed up just a few times. This chain links TRBV7-9 with TRBJ2-7; perhaps TRBD2 as D (5 bases). Trimming stripped 1 base from V and 6 bases from J, with 10 bases between. The CDR3 has 13 amino acids. Germline V gives CDR1 SEHNR, CDR2 FQNEAQ (reference sequence). The CDR3, as DNA: TGTGCCAGCAGCTTAGTAGCGTCGGGCGAGCAGTACTTC. Its translation is CASSLVASGEQYF.

The CDR3 spells CASIGSVHDNRGTEAFF. CDR3 sequence (DNA): TGTGCCAGCATAGGGTCAGTACATGATAACAGGGGGACTGAAGCTTTCTTT. The V call is TRBV11-2, the J call TRBJ1-1; TRBD1 agrees at 8 bases. In germline, CDR1 is SGHAT, CDR2 FQNNGV. V lost 7 bases, J lost 5 bases, and 18 bases stayed unmatched. The CDR3 is 17 residues long. Combining the CDR3 with reference TRBV11-2 and TRBJ1-1 gives the whole variable domain EAGVAQSPRYKIIEKRQSVAFWCNPISGHATLYWYQQILGQGPKLLIQFQNNGVVDDSQLPKDRFSAERLKGVDSTLKIQPAKLEDSAVYLCASIGSVHDNRGTEAFFGQGTRLTVV.

This clone was seen only once. V usage is TRBV28 and J usage is TRBJ2-5; tentatively, D is TRBD1 (6 bases). The germline V and J ends were trimmed by 8 bases and 4 bases, with 14 bases remaining between them. The CDR3 runs to 13 residues. In germline, CDR1 is MDHEN, CDR2 SYDVKM. In nucleotides, the CDR3 is TGTGCCAGCGGAAGGGCAGGGGTAGAGACCCAGTACTTC. Translating it yields CASGRAGVETQYF.

The V call is TRBV28, the J call TRBJ1-2; D is perhaps TRBD1 (6 bases). This CDR3 comprises 13 residues. Trimming left V 5 bases short and J 3 bases short, with 10 bases between. The germline V gene has CDR1 MDHEN and CDR2 SYDVKM. In DNA, the CDR3 is TGTGCCAGCAGTACGTACAGGGACTATGGCTACACCTTC. Translation gives CASSTYRDYGYTF.

The chain is built from TRBV7-9 and TRBJ2-5, with TRBD2 matching 9 bases. Per germline, CDR1 SEHNR and CDR2 FQNEAQ (reference sequence). The CDR3 is 18 residues long. V lost 4 bases and J lost 0; bases outside the gene matches: 12. The CDR3 here is CASSSGREGNKYQETQYF. CDR3 nucleotides: TGTGCCAGCAGCTCGGGGCGGGAGGGAAATAAGTACCAAGAGACCCAGTACTTC.

The table lists this clone with a few counts. Its ends do not fully match the called genes, so a read error is possible. The rearrangement joins TRBV28 to TRBJ1-5, with D unresolved. Germline CDR1 is MDHEN and CDR2 is SYDVKM. This CDR3 contains 17 residues. The CDR3 DNA reads as TGTGCCAGCAGTATATGGAGGGCCCCGGGAGGCAATCAGCCCCAGCATTTT. Its protein product is CASSIWRAPGGNQPQHF.

V and J are TRBV27 and TRBJ1-2; a possible D gene is TRBD1 (6 bases). Trimming removed 10 bases at V and 2 bases at J, with 20 bases between. This CDR3 is 15 amino acids long. Looked up from germline, CDR1 is MNHEY and CDR2 is SMNVEV (reference sequence). The CDR3 nucleotides read TGTGCCAAGTCCCGAGACCAGGGGTCGAACTATGGCTACACCTTC. Residues: CAKSRDQGSNYGYTF.